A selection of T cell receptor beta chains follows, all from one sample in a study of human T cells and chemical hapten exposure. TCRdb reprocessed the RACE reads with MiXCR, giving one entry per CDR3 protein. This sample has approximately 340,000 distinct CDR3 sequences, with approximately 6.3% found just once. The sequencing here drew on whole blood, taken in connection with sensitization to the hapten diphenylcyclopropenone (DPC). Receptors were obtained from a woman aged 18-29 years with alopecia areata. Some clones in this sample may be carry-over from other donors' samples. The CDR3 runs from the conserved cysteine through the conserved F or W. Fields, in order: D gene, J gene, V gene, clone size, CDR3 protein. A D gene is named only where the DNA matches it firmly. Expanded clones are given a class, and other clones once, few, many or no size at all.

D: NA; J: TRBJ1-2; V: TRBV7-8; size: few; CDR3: CASSLGGLNYGYTF
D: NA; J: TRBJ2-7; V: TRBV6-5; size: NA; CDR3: CASSGETGPRYF
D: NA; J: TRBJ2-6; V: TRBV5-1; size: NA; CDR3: CASSVSGANVLTF
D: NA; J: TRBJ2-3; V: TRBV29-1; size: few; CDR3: CSVSPRGPTDTQYF
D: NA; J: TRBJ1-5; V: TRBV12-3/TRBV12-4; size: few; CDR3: CASSLGVGPLKPQHF
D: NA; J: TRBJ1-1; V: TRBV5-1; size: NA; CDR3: CASSKDSINTEAFF
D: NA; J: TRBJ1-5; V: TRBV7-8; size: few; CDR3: CASSFNGRRRNQPQHF
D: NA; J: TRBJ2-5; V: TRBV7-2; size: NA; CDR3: CASSFKGVFQETQYF
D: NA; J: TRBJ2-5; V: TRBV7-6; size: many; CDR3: CASSLEGTQYF
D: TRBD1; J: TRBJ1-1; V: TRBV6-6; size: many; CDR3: CASIFRGSEAFF
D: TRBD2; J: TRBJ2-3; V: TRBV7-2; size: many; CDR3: CASRSGLSSDTQYF
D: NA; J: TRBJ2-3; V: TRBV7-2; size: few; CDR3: CASSLEQGGWYTQYF
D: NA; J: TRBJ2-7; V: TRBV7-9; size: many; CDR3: CASRFRENEQYF
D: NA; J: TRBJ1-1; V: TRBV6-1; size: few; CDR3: CASSEAVRGTEAFF
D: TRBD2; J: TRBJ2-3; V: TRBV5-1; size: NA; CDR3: CASQELAGISTDTQYF
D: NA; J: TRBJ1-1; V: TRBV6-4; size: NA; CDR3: CASSETGLSWAFF
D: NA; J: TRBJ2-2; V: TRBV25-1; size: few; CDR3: CASSPPWNTGELFF
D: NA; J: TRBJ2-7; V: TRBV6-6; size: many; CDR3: CASSSPGPSSYEQYF
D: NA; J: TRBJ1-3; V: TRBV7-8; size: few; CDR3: CASSLASSDTIYF
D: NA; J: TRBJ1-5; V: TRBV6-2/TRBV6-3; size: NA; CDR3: CASTGGYSNQPQHF
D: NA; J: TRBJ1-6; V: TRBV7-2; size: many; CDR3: CASSPQEALYNSPLHF
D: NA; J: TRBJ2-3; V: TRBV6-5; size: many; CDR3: CASSYSAVSTDTQYF
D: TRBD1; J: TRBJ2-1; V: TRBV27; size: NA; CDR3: CASSSGTGVHNEQFF
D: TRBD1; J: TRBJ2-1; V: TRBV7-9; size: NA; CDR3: CASSELFRDRLYNEQFF
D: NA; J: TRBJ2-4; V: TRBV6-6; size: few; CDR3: CASSPNKNIQYF
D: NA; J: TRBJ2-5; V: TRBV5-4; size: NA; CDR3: CASRPANMAAQETQYF
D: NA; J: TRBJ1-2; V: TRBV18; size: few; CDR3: CASSPRGGVYGYTF
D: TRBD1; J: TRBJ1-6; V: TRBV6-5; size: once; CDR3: CASSYLRDRAQSPLHF
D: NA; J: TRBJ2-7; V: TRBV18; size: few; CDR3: CASSSVVGRYEQYF
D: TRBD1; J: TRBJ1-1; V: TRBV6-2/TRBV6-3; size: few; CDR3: CASSYSGTGVVTEAFF
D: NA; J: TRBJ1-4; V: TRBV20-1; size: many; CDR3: CSARGPATNEKLFF